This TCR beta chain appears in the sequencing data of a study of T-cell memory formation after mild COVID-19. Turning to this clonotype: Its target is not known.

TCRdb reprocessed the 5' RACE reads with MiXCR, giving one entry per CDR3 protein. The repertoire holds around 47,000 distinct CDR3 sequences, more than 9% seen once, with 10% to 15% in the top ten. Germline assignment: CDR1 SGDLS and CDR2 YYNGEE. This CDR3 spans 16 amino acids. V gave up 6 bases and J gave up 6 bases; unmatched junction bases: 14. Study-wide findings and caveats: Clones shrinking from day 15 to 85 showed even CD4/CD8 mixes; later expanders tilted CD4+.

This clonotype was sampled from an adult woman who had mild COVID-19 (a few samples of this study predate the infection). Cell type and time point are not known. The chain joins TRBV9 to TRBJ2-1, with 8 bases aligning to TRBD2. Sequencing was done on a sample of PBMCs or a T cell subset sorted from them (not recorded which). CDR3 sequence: CASTRGGGPPLNEQFF. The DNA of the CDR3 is TGTGCCAGCACCCGGGGGGGCGGACCCCCCCTCAATGAGCAGTTCTTC.